The source of this T cell receptor (beta chain) is a study of T cells in Graves' hyperthyroidism and ophthalmopathy. General study points: Researchers found most expanded thyroid clonotypes above 0.001 in blood as well.

Among the patients, aged 18 to 65, hyperthyroidism was newly diagnosed and had lasted under 2 months. Any patient presenting with uncontrolled infection, other autoimmune disease, pregnancy or lactation was left out. TCR beta CDR3 sequences were amplified from RNA transcripts. The HTBI set primed first-round TCR CDR3 RT-PCR. TCRdb reanalysed the multiplex PCR reads using MiXCR and keeps one entry per CDR3 protein. The table records 270,000 or so distinct CDR3 sequences, roughly 15% of them present only once. This clonotype has ten or more counts. The antigen remains unidentified. The sample taken for sequencing was blood. This receptor was obtained from a woman in her forties or fifties with Graves' hyperthyroidism that later progressed to Graves' ophthalmopathy.

CDR3 coding DNA: TGTGCCAGCAGTTACGACAGGGTTAAGCAGTTCTTC. Its translation: CASSYDRVKQFF. This chain links TRBV6-2 or TRBV6-3 with TRBJ2-1, with 7 bases fitting TRBD1. The CDR3 runs to 12 residues. Trimming took 2 bases from V and 11 from J; bases not matched to a gene: 3. Germline V gene sequence: CDR1 MNHEY, CDR2 SVGEGT.